This T cell receptor (beta chain) was captured by sequencing in a study of esophageal squamous cell carcinoma under preoperative chemotherapy. About the study: Both tumor-infiltrating lymphocytes and peripheral blood T cells were profiled. Overall study results and limits: Post-treatment tumor-infiltrating lymphocytes appeared partly derived from peripheral T cells migrating into the tumor. Abundant clones tended to shrink rather than expand after paclitaxel-nedaplatin.

One entry per CDR3 protein, called by TCRdb with MiXCR from the PCR reads. In the table there are some 32,000 distinct CDR3 sequences, 40% to 65% of which are singletons. This clonotype was seen many times. Its antigen remains unknown. The CDR3 length is 16 residues. The germline V gene has CDR1 MNHEY and CDR2 SMNVEV (reference sequence). Trimming cost V 5 bases and J 2 bases; bases outside gene matches: 8. The time point was: after preoperative PTX-NDP chemotherapy. Paclitaxel-nedaplatin chemotherapy was given to patients ahead of their surgery. V gene TRBV27 combines with J gene TRBJ2-3, with 9 bases lining up with TRBD2. Specimen collection occurred from a patient given preoperative chemotherapy. The sequence was collected from a human donor with esophageal squamous cell carcinoma. The donor label of this sample is uncertain. The CDR3 spells CASSTRVAGATDTQYF. CDR3 nucleotide sequence: TGTGCCAGCAGTACCCGGGTAGCGGGGGCCACAGATACGCAGTATTTT.